The sequence of this T cell receptor beta chain was determined in a study of identical twins (dated by TCRdb to the mid-2010s). In the study overall: The study deep-sequenced TCR alpha and beta repertoires from monozygotic twins, unrelated adults of various ages and cord blood to test whether fetal clonotypes persist. Replicate twin experiments were performed at different times using different library preparation protocols to rule out contamination.

Notes on this clonotype: It has no known antigen specificity. Base-call qualities are not available, and no considerably larger clone is one nucleotide away.

General study outcomes and caveats: Conclusions relied on cross-sectional statistical analysis, since the same donors could not be followed over many years. A weaker excess of twin sharing was found in beta out-of-frame sequences because the signal-to-noise ratio was lowered by fewer shared sequences. Abundant cord blood beta clonotypes had fewer insertions, young adult naive repertoires showed a similar but weaker trend, and memory repertoires showed no such trend. Compared with coincidental sharing between unrelated individuals, an excess of low generation-probability sequences was observed among out-of-frame TCR alpha sequences shared between twins. Out-of-frame TCR alpha sharing in monozygotic twins was systematically underestimated by recombination models, whereas sharing between unrelated individuals was in agreement with the recombination models. Invariant T cells such as MAIT and iNKT could partly confound zero-insertion analyses, though diverse VJ usage argued against this for most clonotypes.

Every donor in the study was a healthy Caucasian. The twin cohort consisted of three pairs of female monozygotic twins, all aged 18 to 29 years. Miltenyi CD45RO+ enrichment and human naive T-cell isolation kits were used to isolate memory (CD45RO+) and naive T cells from PBMC. The library was obtained by 5' RACE. The listed sequencing device is Illumina HiSeq 2000. Template switching added a universal primer binding site, and the final cDNA carried a unique molecular identifier that allowed TCR cDNA molecules to be counted accurately. Specific primers in the conserved constant-segment region were used to synthesize first-strand cDNA for TCR alpha and beta chains. To control for contamination, each cDNA library was double barcoded with a SMART-Mk sample barcode plus Illumina barcodes. TruSeq adapter sequences and Illumina sample barcodes were added in two successive PCR steps. Sequencing of the TCR alpha and beta cDNA libraries was done on the Illumina HiSeq platform using custom primers. As for the original processing: Raw reads were processed with MiGEC to extract unique molecular identifiers, and MiXCR was used to determine CDR3 positions. Recombination models were inferred per individual with the repgenHMM and IGoR tools using an EM algorithm. The analysis of shared clonotypes was done with the tcR package in R, with sharing normalized by the product of cloneset sizes. Out-of-frame nonproductive sequences were analyzed to study raw recombination free of thymic and clonal selection effects. The raw public reads went through TCRdb reprocessing: fastp at Q25, MiXCR clone calling, in-frame beta chains kept. Rows matching on CDR3 protein sequence are summarized as one entry with the most common DNA and genes. The V and J calls here are based on TCRdb, not the publication. Across this sample there are 220,000 or so distinct CDR3 sequences, with roughly 7% seen only once. Jointly, the top ten make up 3.6% of the sample.

These data were also filed under a second study, of yellow fever vaccine responses in identical twins. As the second publication notes: The authors reported that the T cell response to vaccination in identical twins appeared partly convergent and partly personalized. In the study, vaccine-responding T cell clones were precisely tracked in identical twins.

Sequenced: memory (CD45RO+) T cells sorted from blood. Sample cell subset or site, as interpreted from the label and publication: CD45RO+ enriched T cells. The TCR originated in a woman between 18 and 29 years old in good health.

The DNA reads as follows: TGCGCCAGCAGCCCGTCCCTGGGGGCCTTCAACACTGAAGCTTTCTTT. Its translation reads: CASSPSLGAFNTEAFF. The chain is encoded by TRBV5-1 joined to TRBJ1-1; the D region possibly corresponds to TRBD1 (6 bases align). V and J lose 4 bases and 2 bases, and a span of 18 bases separates them. Based on the germline V gene, the CDR1 and CDR2 sequences are SGHRS and YFSETQ. The CDR3 spans 16 residues, from the cysteine through the phenylalanine. Only the CDR3 portion is preserved as DNA: 48 bases, with reading frame beginning at the first base.